This note documents a single T cell receptor (beta chain) sequence. Measured with immunoSEQ multiplex PCR; TCRdb has only the in-frame clones, and not every one. The sample lists 120,000 to 150,000 clones, 84% occurring once. The data are from a study of blood T cell repertoires in COVID-19. The CDR3 has 16 residues. Germline V gives CDR1 SGHRS, CDR2 YFSETQ. V was cut by 0 bases and J by 1 base, with 11 bases left in between. This rearrangement joins TRBV5-1 to TRBJ1-5; the D gene is possibly TRBD1 (5 bases). This clonotype was obtained from a man in his thirties or forties with COVID-19, enrolled during active disease. Sequencing was performed on peripheral blood. For the CDR3, the DNA is TGCGCCAGCAGCTTGGCCCCGGGGGGAAGCAATCAGCCCCAGCATTTT. Protein product: CASSLAPGGSNQPQHF.